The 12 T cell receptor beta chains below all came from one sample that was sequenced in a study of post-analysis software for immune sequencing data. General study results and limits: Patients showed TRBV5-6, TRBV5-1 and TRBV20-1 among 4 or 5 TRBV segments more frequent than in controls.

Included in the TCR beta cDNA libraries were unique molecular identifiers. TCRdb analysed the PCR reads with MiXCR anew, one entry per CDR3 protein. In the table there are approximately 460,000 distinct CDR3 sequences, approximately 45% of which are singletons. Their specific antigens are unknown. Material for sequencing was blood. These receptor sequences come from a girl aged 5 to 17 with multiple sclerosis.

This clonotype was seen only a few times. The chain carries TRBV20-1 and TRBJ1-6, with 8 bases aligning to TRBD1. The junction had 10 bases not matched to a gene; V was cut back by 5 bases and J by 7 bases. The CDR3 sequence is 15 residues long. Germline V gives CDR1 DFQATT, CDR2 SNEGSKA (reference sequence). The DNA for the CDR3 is TGCAGTGCTCTTTTGACAGGGGACCCGAATTCACCCCTCCACTTT. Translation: CSALLTGDPNSPLHF.

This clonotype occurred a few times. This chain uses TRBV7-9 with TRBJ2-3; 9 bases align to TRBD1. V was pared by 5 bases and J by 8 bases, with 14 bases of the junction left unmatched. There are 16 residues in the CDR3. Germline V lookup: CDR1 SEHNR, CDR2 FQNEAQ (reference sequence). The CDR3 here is CASSRAGTGMSGTQYF. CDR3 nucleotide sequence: TGTGCCAGCAGCAGAGCCGGGACAGGGATGTCGGGTACGCAGTATTTT. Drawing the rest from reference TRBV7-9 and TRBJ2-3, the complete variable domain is DTGVSQNPRHKITKRGQNVTFRCDPISEHNRLYWYRQTLGQGPEFLTYFQNEAQLEKSRLLSDRFSAERPKGSFSTLEIQRTEQGDSAMYLCASSRAGTGMSGTQYFGPGTRLTVL.

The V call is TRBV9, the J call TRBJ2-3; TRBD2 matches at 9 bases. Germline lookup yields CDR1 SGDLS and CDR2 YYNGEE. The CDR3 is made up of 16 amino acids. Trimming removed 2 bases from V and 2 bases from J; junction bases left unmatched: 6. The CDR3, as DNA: TGTGCCAGCAGCGTCGGTAGCGGGAGATACACAGATACGCAGTATTTT. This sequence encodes CASSVGSGRYTDTQYF. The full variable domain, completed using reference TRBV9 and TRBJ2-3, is DSGVTQTPKHLITATGQRVTLRCSPRSGDLSVYWYQQSLDQGLQFLIQYYNGEERAKGNILERFSAQQFPDLHSELNLSSLELGDSALYFCASSVGSGRYTDTQYFGPGTRLTVL.

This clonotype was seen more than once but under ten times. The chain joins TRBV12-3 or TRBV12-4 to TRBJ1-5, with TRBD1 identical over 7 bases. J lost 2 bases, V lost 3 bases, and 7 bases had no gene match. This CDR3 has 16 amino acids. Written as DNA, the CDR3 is TGTGCCAGCAGTTTGAATAAGGGGGCCGGCAATCAGCCCCAGCATTTT. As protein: CASSLNKGAGNQPQHF.

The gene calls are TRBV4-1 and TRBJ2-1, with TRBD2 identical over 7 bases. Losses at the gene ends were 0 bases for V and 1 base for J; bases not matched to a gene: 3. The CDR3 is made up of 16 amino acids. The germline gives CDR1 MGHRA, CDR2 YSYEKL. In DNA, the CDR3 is TGCGCCAGCAGCCAAGATGCGGGAGTTTCCTACAATGAGCAGTTCTTC. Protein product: CASSQDAGVSYNEQFF.

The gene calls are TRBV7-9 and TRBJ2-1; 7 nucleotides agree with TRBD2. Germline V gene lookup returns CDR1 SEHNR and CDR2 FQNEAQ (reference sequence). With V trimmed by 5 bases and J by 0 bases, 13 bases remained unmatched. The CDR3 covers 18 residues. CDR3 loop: CASSRILAGACSYNEQFF. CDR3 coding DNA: TGTGCCAGCAGCCGCATCTTAGCGGGTGCATGCTCCTACAATGAGCAGTTCTTC.

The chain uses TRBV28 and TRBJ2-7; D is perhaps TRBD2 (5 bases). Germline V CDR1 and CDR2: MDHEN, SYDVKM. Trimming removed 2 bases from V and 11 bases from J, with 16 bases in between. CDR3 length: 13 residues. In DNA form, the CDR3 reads TGTGCCAGCAGTTTAAAGCGGACGGGTGGAGAGTACTTC. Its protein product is CASSLKRTGGEYF.

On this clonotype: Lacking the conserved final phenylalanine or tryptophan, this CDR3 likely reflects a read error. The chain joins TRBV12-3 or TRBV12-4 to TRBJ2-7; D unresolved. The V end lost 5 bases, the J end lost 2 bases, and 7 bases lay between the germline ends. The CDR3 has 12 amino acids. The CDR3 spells CASSGMTYEQYL. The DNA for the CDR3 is TGTGCCAGCAGTGGGATGACCTACGAGCAGTACTTG.

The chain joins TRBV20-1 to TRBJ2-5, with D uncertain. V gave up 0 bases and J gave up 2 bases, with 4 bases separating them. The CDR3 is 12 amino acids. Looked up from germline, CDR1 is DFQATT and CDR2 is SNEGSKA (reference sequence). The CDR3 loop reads CSARETQETQYF. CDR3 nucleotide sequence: TGCAGTGCTAGAGAGACTCAAGAGACCCAGTACTTC.

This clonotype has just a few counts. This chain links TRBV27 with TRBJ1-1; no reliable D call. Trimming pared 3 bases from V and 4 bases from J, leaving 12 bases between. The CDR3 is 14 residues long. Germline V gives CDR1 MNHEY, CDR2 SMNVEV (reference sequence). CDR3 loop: CASSFVGKGTEAFF. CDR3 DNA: TGTGCCAGCAGTTTTGTCGGGAAGGGCACTGAAGCTTTCTTT.

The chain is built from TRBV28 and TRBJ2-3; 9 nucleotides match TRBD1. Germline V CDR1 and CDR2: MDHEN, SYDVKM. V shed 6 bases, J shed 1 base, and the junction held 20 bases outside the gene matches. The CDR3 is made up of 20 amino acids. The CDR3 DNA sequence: TGTGCCAGCAGCTCCTTGCCGGGGACAGGGTTAGGAGAAGGCACAGATACGCAGTATTTT. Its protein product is CASSSLPGTGLGEGTDTQYF.

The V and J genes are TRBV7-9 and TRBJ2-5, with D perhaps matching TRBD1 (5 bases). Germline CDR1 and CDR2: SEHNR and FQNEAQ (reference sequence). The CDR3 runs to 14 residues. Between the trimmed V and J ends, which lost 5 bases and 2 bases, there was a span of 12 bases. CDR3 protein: CASSIETDQETQYF. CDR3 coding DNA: TGTGCCAGCAGCATAGAGACAGATCAAGAGACCCAGTACTTC.